This entry describes one T cell receptor beta chain. Antigen unknown. This sample stems from a study of cytomegalovirus exposure and HLA in healthy donors. Primers for the PCR totalled 60 Vbeta and 13 Jbeta. Original processing methods: Per a later analysis, the number of unique TCR beta chains was approximately 80 million, of which 9 million to 14 million were shared. Measured with immunoSEQ multiplex PCR; TCRdb has only the in-frame clones, and not every one. The D gene and trimming were derived from the DNA, and the V and J assignments and clone size from that table. The sample comprises some 180,000 clones, 70% to 85% of which are singletons, and 4.4% rests with the top ten. Study-level findings and limits: When analyzed later, the rates of TCR association showed variation by HLA locus, with DRB1 the most and HLA-C the fewest.

V lost 3 bases to trimming and J lost 7 bases, with 16 bases between them. Germline lookup yields CDR1 LNHDA and CDR2 SQIVND (reference sequence). This CDR3 region has 15 residues. The receptor was derived from a woman between 25 and 40 years old in good health and CMV-seropositive. The chain links TRBV19 to TRBJ1-5; D gene uncertain. Sequenced input: PBMCs. The CDR3 loop reads CASSIARVVRQPQHF. In nucleotides, the CDR3 is TGTGCCAGTAGTATCGCCCGGGTAGTAAGGCAGCCCCAGCATTTT.